This TCR beta chain is drawn from a study of OX40 agonist ivuxolimab in advanced cancers. Study-level background: With ivuxolimab, an agonistic anti-OX40 (CD134) antibody, patients were treated. Broader study findings: At 0.1 to 3.0 mg/kg and by week 6, clonal expansion occurred in CD4+ and CD8+ blood T cells. Among expanded peripheral T cells, antigen specificity went undetermined.

Patients who had autoimmune disease history or got systemic immunosuppression were left out. Clones were sequenced by immunoSEQ multiplex PCR, and TCRdb holds only the in-frame ones, with some missing. The table has roughly 76,000 clones, roughly 84% seen once. The CDR3 covers 16 residues. Germline V gene lookup returns CDR1 SGHRS and CDR2 YFSETQ. The V gene end was trimmed by 0 bases and the J gene end by 5 bases; junction bases not matched to a gene: 3. About this clone itself: Its specificity is not known.

The input for sequencing was CD4+ or CD8+ T cells sorted from blood, taken in a trial of the OX40 agonist ivuxolimab. The rearrangement uses TRBV5-1 and TRBJ1-5; 12 bases line up with TRBD1. The sequence derives from an adult with an advanced solid tumor such as melanoma, head and neck, liver or kidney cancer. Written as DNA, the CDR3 is TGCGCCAGCAGCTTGGGGGGACAGGGGGCTTATCAGCCCCAGCATTTT. Amino acids: CASSLGGQGAYQPQHF.